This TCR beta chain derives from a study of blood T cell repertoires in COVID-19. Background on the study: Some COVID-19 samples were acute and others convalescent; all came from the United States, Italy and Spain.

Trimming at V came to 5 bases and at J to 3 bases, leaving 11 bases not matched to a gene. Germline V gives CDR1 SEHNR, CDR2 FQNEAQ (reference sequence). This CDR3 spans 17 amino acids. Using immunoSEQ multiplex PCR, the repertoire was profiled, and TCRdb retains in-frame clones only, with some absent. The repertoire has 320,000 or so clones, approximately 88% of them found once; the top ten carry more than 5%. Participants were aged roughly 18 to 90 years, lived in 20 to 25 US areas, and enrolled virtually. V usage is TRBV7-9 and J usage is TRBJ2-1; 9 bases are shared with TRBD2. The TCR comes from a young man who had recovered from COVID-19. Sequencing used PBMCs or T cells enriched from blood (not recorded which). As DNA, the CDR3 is TGTGCCAGCAGCCTGTCTAGCGGGGATTTGATCTACAATGAGCAGTTCTTC. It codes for CASSLSSGDLIYNEQFF.